The clone carrying this T cell receptor beta chain was found a few times. Germline V gene data show CDR1 as SNHLY and CDR2 as FYNNEI. The CDR3 covers 15 residues. The junction had 9 bases not matched to a gene; V was cut back by 10 bases and J by 1 base. TCRdb used MiXCR to reprocess the 5' RACE reads, holding one entry per CDR3 protein. The table shows 450,000 or so distinct CDR3 sequences, with 14% occurring only once. This entry is derived from a study of identical twins. Every one of the donors was a healthy Caucasian. The same data also went into a second study, on yellow fever vaccine responses in identical twins.

Sequenced input: CD4+ T cells sorted from blood. The J gene is TRBJ2-3, the V gene TRBV2, with TRBD1 identical over 9 bases. The sequence derives from a woman younger than 35 in good health. The CDR3 sequence is CATRTGGVGTDTQYF. CDR3 nucleotide sequence: TGTGCCACTCGAACAGGGGGCGTCGGCACAGATACGCAGTATTTT.